This T cell receptor (beta chain) was observed in a study of shared clonotypes between healthy human individuals. Recent acute infections and vaccinations were absent in the healthy HIV-negative adult donors. Study-level findings and limits: Rarefaction showed sorted-subset sequencing was incomplete despite large depth. Few donors restricted represented genetic and exposure-history diversity. A generally larger estimated richness was seen in naive subsets than in memory subsets.

Profiling relied on immunoSEQ multiplex PCR, and the TCRdb table lists in-frame clones only, not all of them. The sample yields 2 million to 3 million clones, over 85% seen once. Comment on this clone: The target antigen is unknown.

There are 14 residues in the CDR3. With V trimmed by 10 bases and J by 5 bases, 11 bases remained unmatched. Germline V CDR1 and CDR2: LNHDA, SQIVND (reference sequence). The sample consisted of naive CD4+ T cells from PBMCs. The subset: CD45RA+ positively selected. The sequence was obtained from a man aged 18 to 29 in good health. Some clones in this sample may be carry-over from other donors' samples. The chain carries TRBV19 and TRBJ2-1, with 7 bases matching TRBD2. The chain's CDR3 is CATDMGGSHNEQFF. CDR3 bases: TGTGCCACCGACATGGGCGGGAGTCACAATGAGCAGTTCTTC.